A single sample is the source of the 21 T cell receptor beta chains below, sequenced in a study of control samples from healthy donors and cancer patients. The repertoire was sequenced with immunoSEQ multiplex PCR; TCRdb's copy has only in-frame clones and lacks some. This sample has more than 70,000 clones, with about 90% found just once. The sample taken for sequencing was PBMCs. These receptor sequences come from a man aged 60 to 75 with lung cancer.

The rearrangement joins TRBV20-1 to TRBJ2-7; 7 positions agree with TRBD1. After removal of 3 bases from V and 2 bases from J, the junction contained 7 bases not matched to a gene. The germline V gene has CDR1 DFQATT and CDR2 SNEGSKA (reference sequence). CDR3 length: 14 amino acids. In nucleotides, the CDR3 is TGCAGTGCTAGTCGGACCACAGGGGCCTACGAGCAGTACTTC. Residues: CSASRTTGAYEQYF.

In DNA, the CDR3 is TGTGCCCGCGGGCGTCGCGGGGGGGCGGGGAATGAGCAGTTCTTC. Encoded protein: CARGRRGGAGNEQFF. This rearrangement joins TRBV2 to TRBJ2-1, with 9 bases lining up with TRBD2. The CDR3 length is 15 residues. J lost 7 bases, V lost 11 bases, and 15 bases had no gene match. Per the germline V gene, CDR1 is SNHLY and CDR2 is FYNNEI.

The genes are TRBV30 and TRBJ1-1; D is undetermined. The length of the CDR3 is 12 residues. CDR1 is GTSNPN and CDR2 is SVGIG in the germline V gene (reference sequence). The V gene lost 3 bases and the J gene lost 3 bases, with 8 bases spanning the gap. This chain's CDR3 is CAWRSQDTEAFF. The CDR3 coding sequence is TGTGCCTGGAGGAGTCAGGACACTGAAGCTTTCTTT.

The CDR3 region is CASRNDQGIRNTEAFF. DNA of the CDR3: TGCGCCAGCAGAAACGATCAGGGCATCAGGAACACTGAAGCTTTCTTT. This chain uses TRBV5-1 with TRBJ1-1; weak D call: TRBD1 (5 bases). Trimming left V 5 bases short and J 1 base short, with 18 bases between. The CDR3 consists of 16 residues. The germline CDR1 and CDR2 sequences are SGHRS and YFSETQ.

The chain is built from TRBV18 and TRBJ1-2; no reliable D call. V was shortened by 1 base and J by 6 bases, with 9 bases between the two germline ends. CDR1 KGHSH and CDR2 LQKENI come from the germline V gene. The CDR3 consists of 13 residues. The CDR3 DNA reads TGTGCCAGCTCACCACTGGGGAGCGATGGCTACACCTTC. It is translated as CASSPLGSDGYTF.

The CDR3 nucleotides are TGTGCCAGCTCGACAGGGCTGGGGGAGCAGTACGTC. Its protein product is CASSTGLGEQYV. V is TRBV18 and J is TRBJ2-7; 7 positions match TRBD1. V lost 6 bases, J lost 7 bases, and 6 bases stayed unmatched. The CDR3 extends over 12 amino acids. Germline loops: CDR1 KGHSH, CDR2 LQKENI.

V gene TRBV6-5 combines with J gene TRBJ1-3; D is possibly TRBD1 (6 bases). Germline V lookup: CDR1 MNHEY, CDR2 SVGAGI. V lost 0 bases, J lost 0 bases, and 9 bases lay in between. The CDR3 consists of 16 residues. In DNA, the CDR3 is TGTGCCAGCAGTTACTCCGGGGGCAACTCTGGAAACACCATATATTTT. Translation: CASSYSGGNSGNTIYF.

This chain uses TRBV27 with TRBJ2-7; D unclear. Between the trimmed V and J ends, which lost 5 bases and 7 bases, there was a span of 15 bases. The CDR3 is made up of 13 amino acids. Germline CDR1 and CDR2: MNHEY and SMNVEV (reference sequence). DNA of the CDR3: TGTGCCAGCAGTATAGCAAGAACAAGGGAGCAGTACTTC. Its protein is CASSIARTREQYF.

This chain links TRBV6-2 or TRBV6-3 with TRBJ2-1; 7 bases map to TRBD1. Germline lookup yields CDR1 MNHEY and CDR2 SVGEGT. V was clipped by 5 bases and J by 8 bases; unmatched bases: 9. The CDR3 totals 14 residues. The CDR3 bases are TGTGCCAGCAGTCCAACCGGACAGGTCCATGAGCAGTTCTTC. Protein sequence: CASSPTGQVHEQFF.

The rearrangement joins TRBV2 to TRBJ1-1, with D possibly being TRBD1 (5 bases). The CDR3 extends over 12 amino acids. Looked up from germline, CDR1 is SNHLY and CDR2 is FYNNEI. Trimming left V 6 bases short and J 2 bases short, with 7 bases between. CDR3 sequence: CASRTANTEAFF. CDR3 nucleotide sequence: TGTGCCAGCAGGACAGCAAACACTGAAGCTTTCTTT.

The V and J genes are TRBV7-8 and TRBJ1-1, with D uncertain. CDR1 SGHVS and CDR2 FQNEAQ come from the germline V gene. V was pared by 8 bases and J by 3 bases, with 13 bases between. The CDR3 spans 13 residues. For the CDR3, the DNA is TGTGCCAGCGTTAGGGCCTTGGACACTGAAGCTTTCTTT. Its translation is CASVRALDTEAFF.

The chain employs TRBV24-1 and TRBJ2-1; D is perhaps TRBD2 (6 bases). The CDR3 runs 13 residues. Trimming stripped 9 bases from V and 5 bases from J, with 13 bases between. The germline V gene has CDR1 KGHDR and CDR2 SFDVKD. CDR3 sequence (DNA): TGTGCCACCGGTAAGCGGGCGGACAATGAGCAGTTCTTC. Translation gives CATGKRADNEQFF.

The chain is built from TRBV25-1 and TRBJ1-4; D is unclear. CDR1 MGHDK and CDR2 SYGVNS come from the germline V gene. CDR3 size: 14 residues. V gave up 5 bases and J gave up 7 bases, with 14 bases separating them. Here the CDR3 reads CASSQAGDGEKLFF. As DNA, the CDR3 is TGTGCCAGCAGTCAAGCCGGGGATGGTGAAAAACTGTTTTTT.

V usage is TRBV5-8 and J usage is TRBJ1-2, with 12 bases identical to TRBD1. Germline CDR1 SGHTS, CDR2 YDEGEE. The J segment lost 8 bases and the V segment lost 5 bases, leaving 7 bases of the junction unmatched. This CDR3 has 14 amino acids. The CDR3 DNA reads TGTGCCAGCAGACTGGGACAGGGGGCGGAAGGCTACACCTTC. This sequence encodes CASRLGQGAEGYTF.

Here the CDR3 DNA reads TGTGCCAGCATCGGGACAGATCGCAATCAGCCCCAGCATTTT. Translation gives CASIGTDRNQPQHF. The chain has TRBV2 and TRBJ1-5; 7 positions match TRBD1. Trimming took 7 bases from V and 2 from J; bases not matched to a gene: 5. CDR3 length equals 14 residues. CDR1 is SNHLY, CDR2 FYNNEI, per germline.

The count of this clone is one. The V and J genes are TRBV7-9 and TRBJ2-5; possibly TRBD2 for D (7 bases). V was pared by 5 bases and J by 5 bases, with 12 bases between. The length of the CDR3 is 13 residues. The germline V gene encodes CDR1 SEHNR and CDR2 FQNEAQ (reference sequence). CDR3 DNA: TGTGCCAGCAGCGTGGGGGGGCTGGAGACCCAGTACTTC. Translation gives CASSVGGLETQYF. The full variable domain, rest sourced from reference TRBV7-9 and TRBJ2-5, is DTGVSQNPRHKITKRGQNVTFRCDPISEHNRLYWYRQTLGQGPEFLTYFQNEAQLEKSRLLSDRFSAERPKGSFSTLEIQRTEQGDSAMYLCASSVGGLETQYFGPGTRLLVL.

The genes are TRBV18 and TRBJ1-1; the D gene is possibly TRBD1 (5 bases). V lost 4 bases and J lost 5, with 17 bases in between. The CDR3 has 15 residues. Germline V gene data show CDR1 as KGHSH and CDR2 as LQKENI. The CDR3 region has the DNA TGTGCCAGCTCACGTTGGGTCAGAAAGGGGACTGAAGCTTTCTTT. Translated: CASSRWVRKGTEAFF.

The J gene is TRBJ1-6, the V gene TRBV10-3; no firm D call. Trimming stripped 0 bases from V and 4 bases from J, with 10 bases between. Germline CDR1 and CDR2: ENHRY and SYGVKD. The CDR3 has 16 residues. CDR3 sequence reads: CAISESEYRYNSPLHF. Here the CDR3 DNA reads TGTGCCATCAGTGAGTCGGAGTACCGGTATAATTCACCCCTCCACTTT.

This sequence joins TRBV1 and TRBJ2-1. TRBV1 is a known pseudogene. This CDR3 is built from 13 residues. The CDR3 sequence: CTSNPYQSNEQFF. The CDR3 DNA reads as TGCACCAGCAACCCGTACCAAAGCAATGAGCAGTTCTTC.

V is TRBV7-2 and J is TRBJ2-1, with TRBD2 matching 7 bases. Looked up from germline, CDR1 is SGHTA and CDR2 is FQGNSA. V gave up 5 bases and J gave up 5 bases; unmatched junction bases: 9. CDR3 length: 15 residues. CDR3 amino acids: CASSQTSPRHNEQFF. The CDR3 DNA is TGTGCCAGCAGCCAGACTAGCCCCCGACACAATGAGCAGTTCTTC. Combining the CDR3 with reference TRBV7-2 and TRBJ2-1 gives the whole variable domain GAGVSQSPSNKVTEKGKDVELRCDPISGHTALYWYRQSLGQGLEFLIYFQGNSAPDKSGLPSDRFSAERTGGSVSTLTIQRTQQEDSAVYLCASSQTSPRHNEQFFGPGTRLTVL.

CDR3 amino acids: CASSQVGQGETQYF. The CDR3 nucleotides are TGTGCCAGCAGCCAAGTGGGACAGGGAGAGACCCAGTACTTC. The chain is built from TRBV9 and TRBJ2-5, with TRBD1 identical over 9 bases. Germline CDR1 reads SGDLS; CDR2 reads YYNGEE. V shed 4 bases and J 4 bases; nucleotides not matched to a gene: 5. CDR3 size: 14 residues.